This passage covers 5 T cell receptor beta chains from one sample sequenced in a study of blood T cell repertoires in COVID-19. This table comes from immunoSEQ multiplex PCR, and its TCRdb copy is limited to in-frame clones, with some not included. The sample yields 100,000 to 110,000 clones, roughly nine tenths seen once. The sample taken for sequencing was peripheral blood. The source is a man between 50 and 59 years old with active COVID-19.

V is TRBV2 and J is TRBJ2-1; tentatively, D is TRBD2 (6 bases). The germline V gene encodes CDR1 SNHLY and CDR2 FYNNEI. This CDR3 has 21 amino acids. Trimming left V 1 base short and J 0 bases short, with 25 bases between. In nucleotides, the CDR3 is TGTGCCAGCAGTGAAGGGTGGGGGACGGCGCGGGGATCCCCCTCCTACAATGAGCAGTTCTTC. Amino acids: CASSEGWGTARGSPSYNEQFF.

The V call is TRBV18, the J call TRBJ2-1; TRBD2 might be the D (5 bases). The germline CDR1 and CDR2 sequences are KGHSH and LQKENI. V was clipped by 4 bases and J by 6 bases, with 22 bases between them. The CDR3 runs 17 residues. In nucleotides, the CDR3 is TGTGCCAGCTCACAAGTCGCGGGTCGCCAGGTCGGCAATGAGCAGTTCTTC. Protein sequence: CASSQVAGRQVGNEQFF.

The chain recombines TRBV5-6 with TRBJ1-1; tentative D call: TRBD1 (6 bases). The CDR3 sequence is 15 residues long. In germline, CDR1 is SGHDT, CDR2 YYEEEE. Between the trimmed V and J ends, which lost 1 base and 0 bases, there was a span of 10 bases. For the CDR3, the DNA is TGTGCCAGCAGCTTGCCAGGGGTCATGAACACTGAAGCTTTCTTT. As protein: CASSLPGVMNTEAFF.

The rearrangement joins TRBV7-2 to TRBJ2-3; D perhaps matches TRBD2 (6 bases). The CDR3 contains 14 residues. Per the germline V gene, CDR1 is SGHTA and CDR2 is FQGNSA. V shed 5 bases and J shed 4 bases, with 13 bases lying between them. The CDR3: CASSRVGGSDTQYF. The CDR3 nucleotides are TGTGCCAGCAGCAGGGTCGGGGGATCAGATACGCAGTATTTT.

The CDR3 reads CASSLTGGGTEAFF. For the CDR3, the DNA is TGTGCCAGCAGCTTGACAGGGGGAGGCACTGAAGCTTTCTTT. This chain connects TRBV11-3 to TRBJ1-1; 9 bases align to TRBD1. The V gene end was trimmed by 3 bases and the J gene end by 4 bases; junction bases not matched to a gene: 3. The germline CDR1 and CDR2 sequences are SGHNT and YENEEA. The CDR3 is 14 amino acids.